The following is a T cell receptor (beta chain) sequence with its context. Its target antigen remains unknown. There are no base qualities to consult, and no much larger clone falls within one base. This specimen comes from a study of blood T cells in healthy people across ages (dated by TCRdb to between 2014 and 2016). A note on the overall study: Template switching captured roughly one uniquely barcoded TCR beta cDNA molecule per two T cells in model experiments. The donors were divided into four age groups: young (average approximately 17 years), middle-aged (about 40), aged (around 59) and long-lived (82). Two additional independent replicas of 1 million unique cDNA reads from the same blood draw were analyzed for two donors (one aged 18 to 30 and one aged 80 or older). Using deep sequencing normalized with unique cDNA molecular identifiers, the study measured how TCR beta repertoire diversity changes with age. Study-wide conclusions, independent of this receptor: Since profiling was done on bulk unsorted PBMCs, naive and antigen-experienced compartments could not be conclusively compared. As age increased, observed TCR beta diversity per million T cells dropped in a roughly linear way, and a significant reduction was already evident by age approximately 40. Total diversity estimates from one million sequenced T cells were considered lower bounds and underestimates. The percentage of naive T cells measured by flow cytometry correlated strongly with observed TCR beta diversity. Compared with the aged group, more naive CD4+ T cells, fewer expanded clones and increased TCR diversity were shown by the long-lived group, suggesting age selection. Because the CMV infection status of the donors was unknown, age-related changes in expanded clonotypes may potentially have been confounded.

Systemically healthy Caucasian individuals from Russia, approximately 39 in total and aged roughly 6 to 100 years, were included as donors. Each donor gave ten milliliters of peripheral blood, drawn into EDTA-treated Vacutainer tubes. Ficoll-Paque density-gradient centrifugation was used to isolate PBMCs, with at least 6.5 million per sample. Total RNA was extracted from PBMCs with Trizol reagent, with at least 6 micrograms obtained per sample. The percentages of naive CD45RAhigh/CD27high T cells were determined by flow cytometry on a PBMC aliquot from every donor. Library preparation employed 5' RACE. Sequencing relied on an Illumina HiSeq 2500. A second PCR of about 7 to 12 cycles was performed with a sample-barcoded 5' primer and a J-beta primer mix. A unique molecular identifier was introduced onto each TCR beta cDNA molecule by a template-switch 5' adaptor carrying 12 random nucleotides. At least 3 million CDR3-containing paired-end reads were obtained from each sample. The Mint cDNA synthesis kit, primed by a TRBC-specific oligonucleotide, was used to synthesize first-strand cDNA from all RNA. Following uracil-DNA glycosylase treatment, a first 18-cycle PCR with universal primers M1SS and BC2_uni_R was performed on all cDNA. The original methods were these. Normalization of each sample was performed by random selection of 1 million high-quality reads, each carrying a distinct molecular identifier. Instead of being binned into consensus sequences, reads that shared molecular identifiers were thrown out. MiTCR, run with a Q25 quality threshold and the strictest error-elimination algorithm, handled CDR3 identification, clonotype clustering and error correction. A nonparametric unseen species model using Euler transformation provided a lower-bound estimate of total TCR beta diversity. TCRdb took the public reads, trimmed them with fastp at Q25, ran MiXCR for clone calling and kept in-frame beta chains. CDR3 protein sequences are deduplicated, and each keeps its most common genes and DNA. TCRdb's processing, not the authors' own work, is the source of the V and J calls. The sample has about 720,000 distinct CDR3 sequences on record, just under 25% of them singletons. The ten most abundant clones make up under 4.5% of the sample.

Looking up the germline V gene yields CDR1 SNHLY and CDR2 FYNNEI. The CDR3 goes from the cysteine to the phenylalanine over 12 residues. Only the CDR3 DNA stays, 36 bases, in frame from base 1. Deletion took 8 bases off V and 6 bases off J, with a span of 13 bases between the germline ends. The data were also submitted as part of a second study, on T cells of mothers and their children. As that second paper reports: The donors were nine systemically healthy Caucasian individuals, made up of three mothers and their six children. cDNA synthesis used all of the extracted RNA, with roughly 1.6 ug of RNA in each 15 ul reaction. In the second PCR, sample barcodes and 2-4 random nucleotides were introduced via the M1S primer. Each mother yielded over 10 million TCR beta CDR3 reads and each child roughly 3.1 million reads. Thymic selection similarly shapes TCR recombination output in related and unrelated pairs, with minor effect from inherited differences. Normalized repertoire overlap was always found to be slightly, but never significantly, higher in related mother-child pairs than in unrelated mother-child pairs. With a sensitivity of approximately 92 clones per million clonotypes, no persistent microchimeric T cell clones were detected. Deep NGS was used in the study to compare the TCR beta repertoires of mothers and children and to look for features that separate related mother-child pairs from unrelated individuals. Mothers averaged about 37 +/- 4 years of age and children averaged 11 +/- 4 years. After adapters were ligated using NEBNext reagents, the libraries underwent 100+100 nt paired-end sequencing on an Illumina HiSeq 2000. Mother and child libraries were prepared a month apart and sequenced in separate runs to prevent cross-contamination. Between roughly 450,000 and 2,000,000 distinct TCR beta clonotypes were identified per donor. Naive TCR beta clonotypes were estimated from low-frequency clonotypes matched to each donor's FACS-determined naive share, without sorting.

Material for sequencing was blood. This receptor was identified in a boy aged 5-17 years in good health. This chain is built from TRBV2 and TRBJ1-1; TRBD1 is possibly the D segment (5 matching bases). The CDR3 loop reads CASYWGQAEAFF. The sequenced DNA: TGTGCCAGCTACTGGGGCCAGGCTGAAGCTTTCTTT.